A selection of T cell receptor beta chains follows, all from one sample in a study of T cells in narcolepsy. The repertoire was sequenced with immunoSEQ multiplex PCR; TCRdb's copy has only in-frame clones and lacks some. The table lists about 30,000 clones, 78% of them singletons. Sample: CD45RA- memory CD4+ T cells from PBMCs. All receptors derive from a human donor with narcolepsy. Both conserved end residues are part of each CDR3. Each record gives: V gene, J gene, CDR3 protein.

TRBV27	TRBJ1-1	CASSLRTKNTEAFF
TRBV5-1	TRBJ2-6	CASGSGANVLTF
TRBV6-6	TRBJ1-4	CASRGGGRANEKLFF
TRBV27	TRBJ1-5	CASSFLGQGEGQPQHF
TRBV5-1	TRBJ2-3	CASSSDPRDTQYF
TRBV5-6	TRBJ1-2	CASSFDGDYGYTF
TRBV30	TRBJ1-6	CAWTPFYNSPLHF
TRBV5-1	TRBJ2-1	CASSLAGTQVGNEQFF
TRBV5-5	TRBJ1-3	CASSLQGENPGNTIYF
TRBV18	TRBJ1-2	CASSPQGANYGYTF
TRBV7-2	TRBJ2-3	CASSPLGRGATDTQYF
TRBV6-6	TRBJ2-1	CASSNRGISYNEQFF
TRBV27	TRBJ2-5	CASRTGRRTETQYF
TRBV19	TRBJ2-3	CASEVGGTDTQYF
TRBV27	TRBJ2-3	CASSPHLPPDTQYF
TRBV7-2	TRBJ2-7	CASSSRLAGERYEQYF
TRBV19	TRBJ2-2	CASSIEMRRWHTGELFF
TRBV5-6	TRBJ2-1	CASSLGVGAGGPYNEQFF
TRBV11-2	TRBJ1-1	CASSLRKQGSTRRNTEAFF
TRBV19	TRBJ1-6	CASSIVAGEGSPLHF
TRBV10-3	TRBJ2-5	CAIKGLAGGPETQYF
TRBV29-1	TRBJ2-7	CSVGQGRAEQYF
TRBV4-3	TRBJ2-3	CASSQERGTDTQYF
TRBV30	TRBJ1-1	CAGTKGSGVAEAFF
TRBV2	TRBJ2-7	CASSFGGSWNYEQYF
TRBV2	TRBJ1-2	CASSPGRQHDGYTF
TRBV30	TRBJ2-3	CAWSPRGDTQYF
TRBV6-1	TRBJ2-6	CASSVGQGLVGANVLTF
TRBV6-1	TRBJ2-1	CASGPMGSNEQFF
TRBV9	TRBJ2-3	CASSVVLGNTQYF
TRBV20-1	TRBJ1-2	CSARVGIPQF
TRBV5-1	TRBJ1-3	CASSLDTGNTIYF
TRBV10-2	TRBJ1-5	CATEDRPNQPQHF
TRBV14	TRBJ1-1	CASSRDRGRAFF
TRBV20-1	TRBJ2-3	CSASGRDTQYF
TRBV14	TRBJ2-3	CASSQDSGIGTDTQYF
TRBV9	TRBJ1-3	CASSVEAAYGNTIYF
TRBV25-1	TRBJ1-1	CASRRSETEAFF
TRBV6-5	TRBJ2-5	CASRRYLDREETQYF
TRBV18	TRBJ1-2	CASSPKQNYGYTF
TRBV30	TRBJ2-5	CAWSRDRNQETQYF
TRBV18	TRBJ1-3	CASSLDSGSGNTIYF
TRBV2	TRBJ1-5	CASSKGGGQPQHF
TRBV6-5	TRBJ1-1	CASSLTGTGMNTEAFF
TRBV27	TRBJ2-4	CASDTHPGQGGPRNIQYF
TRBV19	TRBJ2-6	CASSIRRGGASGANVLTF
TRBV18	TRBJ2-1	CASSPDPGTSVEEQFF
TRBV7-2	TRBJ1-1	CASSLSMNTEAFF
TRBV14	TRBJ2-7	CASSQPLGGQYF
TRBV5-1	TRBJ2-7	CASSLGGYEQYF
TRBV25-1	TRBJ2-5	CASSGLVEETQYF
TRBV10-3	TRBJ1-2	CAILETGLDNYGYTF
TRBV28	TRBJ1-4	CASSTGFGTNEKLFF
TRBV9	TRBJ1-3	CASTGSSGNTIYF
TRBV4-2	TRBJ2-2	CASSQDPAGGPDGELFF
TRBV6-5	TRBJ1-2	CASSHNPRGNYGYTF
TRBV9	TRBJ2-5	CASSVAGGGRHETQYF
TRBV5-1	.	CASSLGAANSYEQYF
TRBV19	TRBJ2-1	CASKWGAGNEQFF